A single sample gave rise to the 19 T cell receptor beta chains below, sequenced in a study of vaccination and CD4 T cells after COVID-19. An Oncomine TCR Beta short-read assay was used to sequence the DNA from cultured CD4+ T cells. TCRdb redid the calling of the PCR reads with MiXCR, one entry per CDR3 protein. The data hold about 15,000 distinct CDR3 sequences, with roughly 53% observed a single time. These receptors are not linked to any known antigen. Treatment: roughly 11-day PBMC culture with coronavirus spike peptide pools or control peptides (ViraFEST assay). The material was CD4+ T cells from blood, cultured in vitro, obtained before SARS-CoV-2 vaccination. Receptors were obtained from a human donor who had recovered from COVID-19.

This sequence joins TRBV20-1 and TRBJ1-2, with TRBD1 matching over 9 bases. CDR3 length equals 13 residues. J gave up 7 bases and V 6 bases, and 9 bases lay outside the gene matches. Germline V gives CDR1 DFQATT, CDR2 SNEGSKA (reference sequence). CDR3 nucleotides: TGCAGTGCCCTAAGGGAACAGGGGGCTGGCTACACCTTC. Amino acids: CSALREQGAGYTF.

V and J are TRBV5-4 and TRBJ2-5; TRBD2 agrees at 7 bases. The CDR3 is 14 residues long. Germline V gene data show CDR1 as SGHNT and CDR2 as YYREEE (reference sequence). With V trimmed by 4 bases and J by 3 bases, 6 bases remained unmatched. Here the CDR3 reads CASSREAGEETQYF. CDR3 bases: TGTGCCAGCAGCCGGGAGGCGGGGGAAGAGACCCAGTACTTC.

This clonotype has only a few counts. The V call is TRBV6-1, the J call TRBJ1-5; D not certain. From germline, CDR1 is MNHNS and CDR2 SASEGT. V was clipped by 0 bases and J by 2 bases, with 8 bases between them. The CDR3 extends over 15 amino acids. DNA for the CDR3: TGTGCCAGCAGTGAAGCGTCCGGTGGCAATCAGCCCCAGCATTTT. It encodes CASSEASGGNQPQHF.

This chain joins TRBV20-1 and TRBJ2-5; D is perhaps TRBD1 or TRBD2 (7 bases each). CDR3 size: 16 residues. V shed 5 bases and J shed 4 bases, with 23 bases lying between them. The germline V gene encodes CDR1 DFQATT and CDR2 SNEGSKA (reference sequence). CDR3 nucleotides: TGCAGTGCTGGCGGGGTGGCGGGGGCAGGGGGAGAGACCCAGTACTTC. This sequence encodes CSAGGVAGAGGETQYF.

This clonotype was detected only a few times. A read error may account for a junction end that differs from germline. The chain uses TRBV19 and TRBJ1-4; D gene ambiguous. Germline V gives CDR1 LNHDA, CDR2 SQIVND (reference sequence). CDR3 length equals 11 residues. Written as DNA, the CDR3 is TGTGCCAGTAGTTCAACCGGGAGTTTGAGTTTT. Protein product: CASSSTGSLSF.

Regarding this clonotype: One end of the junction does not line up with germline, which may come from a read error. This chain joins TRBV20-1 and TRBJ1-5; no clear D gene. The germline gives CDR1 DFQATT, CDR2 SNEGSKA (reference sequence). This CDR3 has 13 residues. CDR3 amino acids: CGATKEGNQPQHF. CDR3 coding DNA: TGCGGTGCCACCAAGGAGGGCAATCAGCCCCAGCATTTT.

This clonotype was counted between two and nine times. The V call is TRBV4-2, the J call TRBJ1-2; D is perhaps TRBD1 (5 bases). V was pared by 5 bases and J by 0 bases, with 22 bases between. Germline CDR1 reads LGHNA; CDR2 reads YNFKEQ. The CDR3 has 18 residues. CDR3 residues: CASSSSIGSTVTNYGYTF. The CDR3 DNA reads as TGTGCCAGCAGCTCGTCCATAGGTTCGACAGTTACTAACTATGGCTACACCTTC.

The V and J genes are TRBV20-1 and TRBJ2-5; D might be TRBD1 (5 bases). The CDR3 spans 14 residues. Germline values: CDR1 DFQATT, CDR2 SNEGSKA (reference sequence). V shed 3 bases and J shed 4 bases, with 15 bases lying between them. The CDR3 sequence: CSASGQMGLETQYF. The CDR3 DNA follows: TGCAGTGCTAGTGGTCAAATGGGGCTAGAGACCCAGTACTTC.

This clonotype was seen only a few times. This chain connects TRBV6-2 or TRBV6-3 to TRBJ1-5, with D possibly matching TRBD1 (6 bases). The length of the CDR3 is 16 residues. The germline CDR1 and CDR2 sequences are MNHEY and SVGEGT. V was cut by 6 bases and J by 0 bases, with 15 bases left in between. The CDR3 nucleotides read TGTGCCAGCAGATCGACCGGGACAATTAGCAATCAGCCCCAGCATTTT. Its protein product is CASRSTGTISNQPQHF.

The gene calls are TRBV20-1 and TRBJ1-2; D gene ambiguous. This CDR3 is 17 amino acids long. From germline, CDR1 is DFQATT and CDR2 SNEGSKA (reference sequence). V lost 5 bases and J lost 1, with 23 bases in between. The CDR3 region is CSALNPGRSGINYGYTF. The CDR3 DNA reads as TGCAGTGCTCTTAATCCCGGCAGGTCCGGCATTAACTATGGCTACACCTTC.

The J gene is TRBJ1-1, the V gene TRBV6-5, with D perhaps TRBD1 (5 bases). In germline, CDR1 is MNHEY, CDR2 SVGAGI. This CDR3 comprises 17 residues. The V gene lost 4 bases and the J gene lost 0 bases, with 18 bases spanning the gap. The CDR3 reads CASSLRRGLAMNTEAFF. CDR3 nucleotides: TGTGCCAGCAGTTTGAGGAGGGGATTAGCGATGAACACTGAAGCTTTCTTT.

This chain uses TRBV11-2 with TRBJ2-5; unclear D gene. Trimming took off 1 base at V and 2 bases at J, with 8 bases between the two ends. This CDR3 spans 14 amino acids. CDR1 SGHAT and CDR2 FQNNGV come from the germline V gene. The CDR3 bases are TGTGCCAGCAGCTTAGTATATAGGCAAGAGACCCAGTACTTC. Translated: CASSLVYRQETQYF.

The table lists this clonotype with a few counts. The chain joins TRBV6-2 or TRBV6-3 to TRBJ1-2; 8 nucleotides match TRBD1. The CDR3 totals 13 residues. The germline V gene has CDR1 MNHEY and CDR2 SVGEGT. Trimming took 6 bases from V and 7 from J; bases not matched to a gene: 7. The CDR3, as DNA: TGTGCCAGCAGCACTCGGACAGGGAGTGGCTACACCTTC. Translation gives CASSTRTGSGYTF.

This clonotype was seen only a few times. This chain uses TRBV11-3 with TRBJ1-2, with 8 bases that match TRBD1. Germline CDR1 and CDR2: SGHNT and YENEEA. V trimming: 4 bases; J trimming: 7 bases; junction bases outside the gene matches: 5. This CDR3 has 13 residues. The CDR3 reads CASSSTGVGGYTF. DNA for the CDR3: TGTGCCAGCAGCTCGACAGGGGTGGGTGGCTACACCTTC.

The chain has TRBV6-1 and TRBJ1-5; D gene unclear. The CDR3 runs to 15 residues. V lost 10 bases to trimming and J lost 0 bases, with 16 bases between them. The germline V gene encodes CDR1 MNHNS and CDR2 SASEGT. The CDR3 here is CATVGLRNSNQPQHF. CDR3 sequence (DNA): TGTGCCACTGTCGGGCTGAGGAATAGCAATCAGCCCCAGCATTTT.

The chain carries TRBV6-1 and TRBJ2-3; 13 positions match TRBD2. Losses at the gene ends were 7 bases for V and 6 bases for J; bases not matched to a gene: 10. The CDR3 contains 16 residues. Germline values: CDR1 MNHNS, CDR2 SASEGT. The CDR3 sequence is CASIWGLAGTVDTQYF. In DNA, the CDR3 is TGTGCCAGCATATGGGGACTAGCGGGAACGGTGGATACGCAGTATTTT.

This clonotype came up a few times. The rearrangement links TRBV20-1 to TRBJ1-2; 8 bases map to TRBD1. With V trimmed by 3 bases and J by 7 bases, 13 bases remained unmatched. Germline-derived CDR1 and CDR2 are DFQATT and SNEGSKA (reference sequence). The CDR3 is 15 residues long. In DNA form, the CDR3 reads TGCAGTGCTAGCCTTATAAGGGGGACAGGTAGTGGCTACACCTTC. Amino acid sequence: CSASLIRGTGSGYTF.

This clonotype appeared a single time. Written as DNA, the CDR3 is TGTGCCAGCAGCTCCGTACAGGGGGCATTCTCTGGAAACACCATATATTTT. Protein product: CASSSVQGAFSGNTIYF. The chain joins TRBV28 to TRBJ1-3, with 9 bases lining up with TRBD1. The V and J ends lost 6 bases and 0 bases, in that order; junction bases with no gene match: 9. CDR1 is MDHEN, CDR2 SYDVKM, per germline. The CDR3 has 17 amino acids.

The V call is TRBV12-3 or TRBV12-4, the J call TRBJ2-5, with 9 bases fitting TRBD2. Germline trimming cut 1 base from V and 5 bases from J; bases unmatched to any gene: 5. The CDR3 has 15 residues. The CDR3 coding sequence is TGTGCCAGCAGTTTAGGCGGGGGGGCCGGGGAGACCCAGTACTTC. It yields the protein CASSLGGGAGETQYF.